This entry lists 15 T cell receptor beta chains sequenced from one sample in a study of T cell repertoires in cytomegalovirus infection (dated by TCRdb to between 2018 and 2021). The instrument given in TCRdb is Illumina HiSeq 1500. The public reads were run again by TCRdb, first through fastp at Q25 and then through MiXCR, and only productive beta chains were kept. Every CDR3 protein is listed once, alongside the most common genes and DNA of its rows. A total of some 230,000 distinct CDR3 sequences appear in this sample, 20% to 25% of them only once. The top ten hold 15% to 20% of the sample. The sequenced material came from CD8+ T cells from PBMCs. These receptors were collected from a human donor in good health (CMV status not recorded). Some clones in this sample may be carry-over from other donors' samples.

This clonotype has more than one count but fewer than ten. The V and J genes are TRBV29-1 and TRBJ2-1, with 8 bases fitting TRBD1. The CDR3 has 13 amino acids. After removal of 2 bases from V and 6 bases from J, the junction contained 3 bases not matched to a gene. CDR1 SQVTM and CDR2 ANQGSEA come from the germline V gene. The CDR3, as DNA: TGCAGCGTTGAAACAGGGGGTACCAATGAGCAGTTCTTC. It encodes CSVETGGTNEQFF.

This clonotype was seen only a few times. The chain carries TRBV29-1 and TRBJ2-2; D possibly corresponds to TRBD2 (5 bases). Germline V CDR1 and CDR2: SQVTM, ANQGSEA. The V and J ends lost 3 bases and 6 bases respectively, with 14 bases between them. The CDR3 covers 14 residues. The CDR3 loop is CSVDNPARAGELFF. In DNA, the CDR3 is TGCAGCGTTGATAACCCGGCGCGGGCCGGGGAGCTGTTTTTT.

This clonotype was detected only a few times. The rearrangement joins TRBV20-1 to TRBJ2-4, with a possible D match to TRBD1 (5 bases). Trimming removed 0 bases at V and 8 bases at J, with 17 bases between. The V gene's germline CDR1 is DFQATT and CDR2 SNEGSKA (reference sequence). The CDR3 runs to 15 residues. CDR3 nucleotide sequence: TGCAGTGCTAGAGACCCCCTGACAGTTGGGGACATTCAGTACTTC. Encoded protein: CSARDPLTVGDIQYF.

This clonotype was seen more than once but under ten times. A read error is possible here, since a much larger clone lies one base away. V gene TRBV7-8 combines with J gene TRBJ1-2; weak D call: TRBD1 (5 bases). This CDR3 has 14 amino acids. The V and J ends lost 5 bases and 3 bases respectively, with 13 bases between them. The germline gives CDR1 SGHVS, CDR2 FQNEAQ. CDR3 nucleotides: TGTGCCAGCAGCCAGAGGGAGGGGTACTATGGCTACACCTTC. This codes for CASSQREGYYGYTF.

V is TRBV6-5 and J is TRBJ1-2; a weak D match, TRBD1 (6 bases). Per the germline V gene, CDR1 is MNHEY and CDR2 is SVGAGI. The CDR3 has 15 amino acids. Trimming cost V 2 bases and J 3 bases, with 13 bases left between them. CDR3: CASSYQGGGHYGYTF. The CDR3 bases are TGTGCCAGCAGTTACCAGGGTGGGGGCCACTATGGCTACACCTTC.

Comment on this clonotype: Given a much more abundant clone one base away, this may be a read error. This chain joins TRBV7-2 and TRBJ2-7; D tentatively fits TRBD1 or TRBD2 (5 bases each). CDR1 SGHTA and CDR2 FQGNSA come from the germline V gene. CDR3 length: 14 amino acids. Trimming removed 3 bases at V and 3 bases at J, with 12 bases between. DNA of the CDR3: TGTGCCAGCAGCTTGAGGGGAACGTTCTACGAGCAGTACTTC. Its translation: CASSLRGTFYEQYF.

The V call is TRBV4-1, the J call TRBJ2-1; D gene unclear. CDR1 and CDR2 from the germline V gene are MGHRA and YSYEKL. The V end was cut by 0 bases, the J end by 6 bases, with 15 bases between. The CDR3 has 16 amino acids. The chain's CDR3 is CASSQDRVGLGNEQFF. The CDR3 nucleotides are TGCGCCAGCAGCCAAGATCGGGTGGGGTTAGGCAATGAGCAGTTCTTC.

The chain carries TRBV4-1 and TRBJ2-1; a possible D gene is TRBD1 (6 bases). Germline CDR1 reads MGHRA; CDR2 reads YSYEKL. CDR3 size: 17 residues. Trimming pared 0 bases from V and 8 bases from J, leaving 20 bases between. CDR3 DNA: TGCGCCAGCAGCCAAGAACCCCGGGACACCTATTACGATGAGCAGTTCTTC. Its translation is CASSQEPRDTYYDEQFF.

The gene calls are TRBV20-1 and TRBJ2-1, with D possibly being TRBD1 (6 bases). V gave up 6 bases and J gave up 7 bases, with 22 bases separating them. This CDR3 has 15 residues. Germline CDR1 and CDR2: DFQATT and SNEGSKA (reference sequence). CDR3 sequence (DNA): TGCAGTGCCAGACTCTTCTCTTTGGGGGCAAATGAGCAGTTCTTC. Protein sequence: CSARLFSLGANEQFF.

This rearrangement joins TRBV6-5 to TRBJ1-1, with a possible D match to TRBD1 (6 bases). Germline loops: CDR1 MNHEY, CDR2 SVGAGI. V shed 6 bases and J shed 6 bases, with 20 bases lying between them. CDR3 size: 15 residues. The CDR3 reads CASSSGAGSFPEAFF. For the CDR3, the DNA is TGTGCCAGCAGCTCGGGGGCAGGGTCGTTCCCTGAAGCTTTCTTT.

The genes are TRBV20-1 and TRBJ2-1; TRBD1 matches at 11 bases. The V segment lost 5 bases and the J segment 8 bases; nucleotides outside the gene matches: 11. There are 15 residues in the CDR3. Germline V lookup: CDR1 DFQATT, CDR2 SNEGSKA (reference sequence). CDR3 protein: CSAFHFGDRGDEQFF. In nucleotides, the CDR3 is TGCAGTGCTTTCCACTTTGGGGACAGGGGGGATGAGCAGTTCTTC.

Ten or more counts support this clonotype. This sequence joins TRBV7-2 and TRBJ2-4; 7 bases fit TRBD1. This CDR3 is built from 17 residues. V shed 5 bases, J shed 1 base, and the junction held 11 bases outside the gene matches. Germline-derived CDR1 and CDR2 are SGHTA and FQGNSA. The CDR3 reads CASSPTRGTFAKNIQYF. CDR3 DNA: TGTGCCAGCAGCCCCACCAGGGGGACGTTTGCCAAAAACATTCAGTACTTC.

The sample holds a few counts of this clonotype. J is TRBJ2-2 and V is TRBV15; no clear D gene. The CDR3 length is 12 residues. The ends were cut back, 0 bases at V and 8 bases at J, with 4 bases in the middle. CDR1 is LNHNV and CDR2 is YYDKDF in the germline V gene (reference sequence). CDR3 DNA: TGTGCCACCAGCAGAGAGGGTGGGGAGCTGTTTTTT. Translation: CATSREGGELFF.

This clonotype has more than one count but fewer than ten. The J gene is TRBJ1-1, the V gene TRBV6-6, with D hard to call. The CDR3 spans 12 residues. Germline V CDR1 and CDR2: MNHNY, SVGAGI (reference sequence). V lost 6 bases to trimming and J lost 7 bases, with 12 bases between them. CDR3 coding DNA: TGTGCCAGCAGGATTCTAGGTGGTGAAGCTTTCTTT. Amino acid sequence: CASRILGGEAFF.

This clonotype has more than one count but fewer than ten. The chain combines TRBV27 with TRBJ2-1; D is perhaps TRBD2 (6 bases). Germline values: CDR1 MNHEY, CDR2 SMNVEV (reference sequence). Trimming took 1 base from V and 8 from J, leaving 15 bases between them. This CDR3 is built from 15 residues. The CDR3 spells CASSLLGGALDEQFF. In nucleotides, the CDR3 is TGTGCCAGCAGTTTATTAGGCGGGGCCCTGGATGAGCAGTTCTTC.